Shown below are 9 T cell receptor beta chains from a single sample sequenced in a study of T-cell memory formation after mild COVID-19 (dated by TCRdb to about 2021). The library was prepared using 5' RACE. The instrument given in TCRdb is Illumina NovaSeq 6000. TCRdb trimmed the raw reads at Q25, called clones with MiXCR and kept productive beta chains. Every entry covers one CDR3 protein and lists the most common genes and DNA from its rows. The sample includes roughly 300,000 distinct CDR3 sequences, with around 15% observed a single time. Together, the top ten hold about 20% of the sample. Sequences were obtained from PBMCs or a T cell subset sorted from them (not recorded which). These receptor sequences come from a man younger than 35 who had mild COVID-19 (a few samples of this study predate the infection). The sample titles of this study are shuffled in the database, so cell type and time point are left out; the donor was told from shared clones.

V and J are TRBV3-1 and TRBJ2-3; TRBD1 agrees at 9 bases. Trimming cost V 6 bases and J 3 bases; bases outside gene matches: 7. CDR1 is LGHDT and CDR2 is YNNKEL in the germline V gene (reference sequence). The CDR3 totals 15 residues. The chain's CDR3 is CASRQGARLTDTQYF. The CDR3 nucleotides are TGTGCCAGCAGACAGGGGGCGCGATTGACAGATACGCAGTATTTT.

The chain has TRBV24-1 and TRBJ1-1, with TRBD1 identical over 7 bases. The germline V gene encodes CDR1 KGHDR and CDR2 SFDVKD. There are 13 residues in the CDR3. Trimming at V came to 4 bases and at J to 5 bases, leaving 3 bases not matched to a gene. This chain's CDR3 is CATSEAGGTEAFF. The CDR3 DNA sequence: TGTGCCACCAGTGAAGCAGGGGGGACTGAAGCTTTCTTT.

CDR3 coding DNA: TGTGCCAGCAGGGCTCCAGGAGACAACACTGAAGCTTTCTTT. Its translation is CASRAPGDNTEAFF. The rearrangement uses TRBV2 and TRBJ1-1, with D hard to call. Germline V gene lookup returns CDR1 SNHLY and CDR2 FYNNEI. V was cut by 6 bases and J by 2 bases, with 13 bases left in between. The CDR3 is 14 amino acids.

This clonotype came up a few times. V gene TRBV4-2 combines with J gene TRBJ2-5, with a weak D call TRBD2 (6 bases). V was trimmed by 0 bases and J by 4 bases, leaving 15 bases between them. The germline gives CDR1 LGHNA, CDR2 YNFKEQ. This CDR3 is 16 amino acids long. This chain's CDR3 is CASSQDPGTLGETQYF. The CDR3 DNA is TGTGCCAGCAGCCAAGATCCCGGGACTCTAGGAGAGACCCAGTACTTC.

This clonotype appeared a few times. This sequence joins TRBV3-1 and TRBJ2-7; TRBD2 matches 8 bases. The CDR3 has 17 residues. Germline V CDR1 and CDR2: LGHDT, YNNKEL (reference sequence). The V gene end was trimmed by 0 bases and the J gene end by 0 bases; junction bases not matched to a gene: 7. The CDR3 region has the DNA TGTGCCAGCAGCCAAGATCCTCTGCGGGGGGCCTCCTACGAGCAGTACTTC. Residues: CASSQDPLRGASYEQYF.

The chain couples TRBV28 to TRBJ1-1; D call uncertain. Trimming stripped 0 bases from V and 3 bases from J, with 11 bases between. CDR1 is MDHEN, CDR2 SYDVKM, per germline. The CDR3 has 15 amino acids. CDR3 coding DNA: TGTGCCAGCAGTTTATGGCAGCTTAGAGACACTGAAGCTTTCTTT. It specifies CASSLWQLRDTEAFF.

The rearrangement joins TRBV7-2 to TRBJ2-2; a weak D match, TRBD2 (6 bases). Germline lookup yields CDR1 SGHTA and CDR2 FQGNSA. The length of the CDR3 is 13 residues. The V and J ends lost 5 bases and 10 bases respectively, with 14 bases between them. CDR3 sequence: CASSPRGGLELFF. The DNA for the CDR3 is TGTGCCAGCAGCCCACGTGGAGGGCTGGAGCTGTTTTTT.

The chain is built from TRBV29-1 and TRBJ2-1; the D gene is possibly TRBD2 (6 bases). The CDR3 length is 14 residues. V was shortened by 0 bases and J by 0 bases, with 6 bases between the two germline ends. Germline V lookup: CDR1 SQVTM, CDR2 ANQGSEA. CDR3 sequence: CSVEDGSSYNEQFF. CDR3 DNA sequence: TGCAGCGTTGAAGACGGGAGCTCCTACAATGAGCAGTTCTTC.

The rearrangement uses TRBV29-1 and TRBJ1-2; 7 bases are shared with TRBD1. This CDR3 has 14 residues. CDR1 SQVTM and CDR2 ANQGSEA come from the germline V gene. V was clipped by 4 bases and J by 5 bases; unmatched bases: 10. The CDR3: CSVAPDRAGYGYTF. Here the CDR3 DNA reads TGCAGCGTTGCCCCAGACAGGGCCGGGTATGGCTACACCTTC.